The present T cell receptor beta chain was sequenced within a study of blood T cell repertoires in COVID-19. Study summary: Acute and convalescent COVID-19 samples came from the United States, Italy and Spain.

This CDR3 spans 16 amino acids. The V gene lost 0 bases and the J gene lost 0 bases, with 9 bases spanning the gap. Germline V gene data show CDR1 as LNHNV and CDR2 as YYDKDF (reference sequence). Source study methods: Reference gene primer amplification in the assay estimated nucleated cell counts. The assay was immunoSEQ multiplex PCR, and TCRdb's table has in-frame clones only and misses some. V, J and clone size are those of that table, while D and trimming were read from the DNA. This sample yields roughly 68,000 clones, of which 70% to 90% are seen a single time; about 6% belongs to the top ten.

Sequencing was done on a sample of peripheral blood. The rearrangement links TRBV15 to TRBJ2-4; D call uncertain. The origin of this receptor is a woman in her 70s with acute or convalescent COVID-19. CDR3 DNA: TGTGCCACCAGCAGAGATAGGTCGGGAGCCAAAAACATTCAGTACTTC. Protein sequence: CATSRDRSGAKNIQYF.